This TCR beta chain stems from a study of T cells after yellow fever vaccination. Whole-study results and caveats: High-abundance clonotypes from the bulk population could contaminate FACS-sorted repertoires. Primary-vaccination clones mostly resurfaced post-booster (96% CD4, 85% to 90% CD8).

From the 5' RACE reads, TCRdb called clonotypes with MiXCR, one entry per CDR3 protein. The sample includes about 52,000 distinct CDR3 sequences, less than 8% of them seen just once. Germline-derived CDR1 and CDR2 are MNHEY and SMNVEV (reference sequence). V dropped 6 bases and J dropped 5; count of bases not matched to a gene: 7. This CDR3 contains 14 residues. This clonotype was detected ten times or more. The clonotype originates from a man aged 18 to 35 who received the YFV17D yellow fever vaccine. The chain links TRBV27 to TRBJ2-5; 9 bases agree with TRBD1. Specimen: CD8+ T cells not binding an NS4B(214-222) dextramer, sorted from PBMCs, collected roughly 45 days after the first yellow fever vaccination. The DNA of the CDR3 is TGTGCCAGCAGAGTACAGGGGGCGGGGGAGACCCAGTACTTC. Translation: CASRVQGAGETQYF.